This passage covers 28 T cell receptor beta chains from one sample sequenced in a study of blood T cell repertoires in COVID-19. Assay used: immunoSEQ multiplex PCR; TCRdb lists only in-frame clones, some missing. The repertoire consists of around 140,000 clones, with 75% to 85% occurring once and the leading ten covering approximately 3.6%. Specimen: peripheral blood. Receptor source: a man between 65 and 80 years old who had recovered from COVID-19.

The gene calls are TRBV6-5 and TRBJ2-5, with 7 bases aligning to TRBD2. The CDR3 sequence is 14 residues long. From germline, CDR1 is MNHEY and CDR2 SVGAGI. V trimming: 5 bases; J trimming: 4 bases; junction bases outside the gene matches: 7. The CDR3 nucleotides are TGTGCCAGCAGTCTTAGCGGCGGGGGAGAGACCCAGTACTTC. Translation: CASSLSGGGETQYF.

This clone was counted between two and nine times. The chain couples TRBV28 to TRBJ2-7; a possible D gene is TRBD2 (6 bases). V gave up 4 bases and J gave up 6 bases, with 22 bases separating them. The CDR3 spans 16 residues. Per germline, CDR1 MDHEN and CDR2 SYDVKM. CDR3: CASSSEALLGGSEQYF. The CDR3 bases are TGTGCCAGCAGTTCAGAAGCGCTCCTCGGGGGAAGCGAGCAGTACTTC.

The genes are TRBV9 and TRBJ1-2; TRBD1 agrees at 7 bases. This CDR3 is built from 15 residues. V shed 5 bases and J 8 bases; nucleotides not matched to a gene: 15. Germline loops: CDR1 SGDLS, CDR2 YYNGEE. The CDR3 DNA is TGTGCCAGCAGTCCTATCCCCGGGACAGTGTCGGGCTACACCTTC. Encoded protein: CASSPIPGTVSGYTF.

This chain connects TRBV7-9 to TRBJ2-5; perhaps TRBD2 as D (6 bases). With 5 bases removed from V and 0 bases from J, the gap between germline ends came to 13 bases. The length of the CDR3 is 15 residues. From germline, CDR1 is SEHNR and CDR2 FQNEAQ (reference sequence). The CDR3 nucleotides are TGTGCCAGCAGCACGGGACGGGAGTACCAAGAGACCCAGTACTTC. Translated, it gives CASSTGREYQETQYF.

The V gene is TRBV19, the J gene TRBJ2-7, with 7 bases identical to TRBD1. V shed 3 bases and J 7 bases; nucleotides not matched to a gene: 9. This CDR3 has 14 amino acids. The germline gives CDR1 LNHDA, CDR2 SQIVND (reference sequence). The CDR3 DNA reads TGTGCCAGTAGTATGGGACAGTTGCCGCGGGAGCAGTACTTC. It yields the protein CASSMGQLPREQYF.

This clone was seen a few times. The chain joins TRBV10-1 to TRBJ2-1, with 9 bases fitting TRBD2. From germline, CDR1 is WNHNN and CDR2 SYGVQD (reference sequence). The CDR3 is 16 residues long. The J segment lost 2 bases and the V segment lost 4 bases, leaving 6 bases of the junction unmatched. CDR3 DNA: TGCGCCAGCAGTGGTTTTAGCGGGAGTCCCTACAATGAGCAGTTCTTC. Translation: CASSGFSGSPYNEQFF.

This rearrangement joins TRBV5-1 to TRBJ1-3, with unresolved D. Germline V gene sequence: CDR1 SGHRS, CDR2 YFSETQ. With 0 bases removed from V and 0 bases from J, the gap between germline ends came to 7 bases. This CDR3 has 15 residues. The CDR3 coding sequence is TGCGCCAGCAGCTTGGACCCGAGCTCTGGAAACACCATATATTTT. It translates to CASSLDPSSGNTIYF. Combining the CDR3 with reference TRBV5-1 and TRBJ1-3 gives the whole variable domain KAGVTQTPRYLIKTRGQQVTLSCSPISGHRSVSWYQQTPGQGLQFLFEYFSETQRNKGNFPGRFSGRQFSNSRSEMNVSTLELGDSALYLCASSLDPSSGNTIYFGEGSWLTVV.

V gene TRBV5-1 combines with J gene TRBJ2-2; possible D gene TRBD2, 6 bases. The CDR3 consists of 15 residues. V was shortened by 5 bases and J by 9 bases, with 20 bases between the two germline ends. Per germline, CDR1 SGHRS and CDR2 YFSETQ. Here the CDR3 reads CASRPQSAGIRELFF. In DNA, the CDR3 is TGCGCCAGCAGGCCACAATCAGCGGGCATCAGGGAGCTGTTTTTT. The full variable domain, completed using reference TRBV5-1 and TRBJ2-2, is KAGVTQTPRYLIKTRGQQVTLSCSPISGHRSVSWYQQTPGQGLQFLFEYFSETQRNKGNFPGRFSGRQFSNSRSEMNVSTLELGDSALYLCASRPQSAGIRELFFGEGSRLTVL.

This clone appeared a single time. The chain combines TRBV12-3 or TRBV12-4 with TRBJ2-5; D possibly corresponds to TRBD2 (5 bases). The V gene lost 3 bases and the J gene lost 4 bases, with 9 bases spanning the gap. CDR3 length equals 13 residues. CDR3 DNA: TGTGCCAGCAGTTTCGAGGGTATAGAGACCCAGTACTTC. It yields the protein CASSFEGIETQYF.

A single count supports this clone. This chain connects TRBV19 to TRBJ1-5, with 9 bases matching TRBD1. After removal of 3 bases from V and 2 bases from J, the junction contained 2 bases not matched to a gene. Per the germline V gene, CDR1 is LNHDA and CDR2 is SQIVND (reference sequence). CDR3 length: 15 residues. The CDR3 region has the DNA TGTGCCAGTAGTATGGGACAGGGAGGCAATCAGCCCCAGCATTTT. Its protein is CASSMGQGGNQPQHF.

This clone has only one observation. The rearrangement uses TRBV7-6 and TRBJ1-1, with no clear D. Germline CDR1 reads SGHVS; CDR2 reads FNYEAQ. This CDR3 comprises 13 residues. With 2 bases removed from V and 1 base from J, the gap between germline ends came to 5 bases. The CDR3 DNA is TGTGCCAGCAGCTTAACGGGGAACACTGAAGCTTTCTTT. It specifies CASSLTGNTEAFF.

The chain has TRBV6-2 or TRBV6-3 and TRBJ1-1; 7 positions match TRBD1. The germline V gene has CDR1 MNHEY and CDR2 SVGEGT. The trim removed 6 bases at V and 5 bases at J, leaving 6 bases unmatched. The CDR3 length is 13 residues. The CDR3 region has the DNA TGTGCCAGCAGCAAGGGGGCGCGAACTGAAGCTTTCTTT. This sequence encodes CASSKGARTEAFF.

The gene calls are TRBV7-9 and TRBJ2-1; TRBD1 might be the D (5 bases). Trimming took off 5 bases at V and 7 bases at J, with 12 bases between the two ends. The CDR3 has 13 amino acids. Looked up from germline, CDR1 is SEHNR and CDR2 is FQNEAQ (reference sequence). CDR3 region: CASSTQGKNEQFF. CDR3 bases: TGTGCCAGCAGCACCCAGGGTAAGAATGAGCAGTTCTTC. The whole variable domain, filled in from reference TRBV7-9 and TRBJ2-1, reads DTGVSQNPRHKITKRGQNVTFRCDPISEHNRLYWYRQTLGQGPEFLTYFQNEAQLEKSRLLSDRFSAERPKGSFSTLEIQRTEQGDSAMYLCASSTQGKNEQFFGPGTRLTVL.

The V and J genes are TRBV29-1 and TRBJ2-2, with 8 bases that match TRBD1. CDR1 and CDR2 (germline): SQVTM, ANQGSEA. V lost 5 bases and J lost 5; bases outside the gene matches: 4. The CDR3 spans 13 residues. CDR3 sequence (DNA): TGCAGCGTTCTGACAGGGGTGACCGGGGAGCTGTTTTTT. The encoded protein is CSVLTGVTGELFF.

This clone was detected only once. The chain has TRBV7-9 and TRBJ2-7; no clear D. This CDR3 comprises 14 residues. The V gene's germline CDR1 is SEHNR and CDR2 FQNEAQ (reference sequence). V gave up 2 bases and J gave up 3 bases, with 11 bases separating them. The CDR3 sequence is CASSLSQESYEQYF. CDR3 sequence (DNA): TGTGCCAGCAGCTTAAGTCAGGAAAGCTACGAGCAGTACTTC.

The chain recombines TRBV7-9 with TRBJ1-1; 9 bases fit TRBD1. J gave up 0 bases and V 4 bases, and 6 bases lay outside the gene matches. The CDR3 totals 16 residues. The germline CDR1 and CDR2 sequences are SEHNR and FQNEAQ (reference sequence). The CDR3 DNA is TGTGCCAGCAGCTCGTTTGGGACAGGGATGAACACTGAAGCTTTCTTT. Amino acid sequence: CASSSFGTGMNTEAFF.

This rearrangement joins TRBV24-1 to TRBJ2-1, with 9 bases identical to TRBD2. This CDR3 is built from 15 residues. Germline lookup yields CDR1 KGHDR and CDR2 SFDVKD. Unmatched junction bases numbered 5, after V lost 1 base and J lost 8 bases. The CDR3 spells CATSDLAGGRDEQFF. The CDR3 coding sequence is TGTGCCACCAGTGATTTAGCGGGAGGTCGCGATGAGCAGTTCTTC.

CDR3 loop: CASSPGRSTDTQYF. CDR3 in DNA: TGTGCCAGCAGCCCCGGGAGAAGCACAGATACGCAGTATTTT. The chain combines TRBV7-3 with TRBJ2-3; a possible D gene is TRBD2 (6 bases). The CDR3 has 14 residues. Germline lookup yields CDR1 SGHTA and CDR2 FQGTGA. V lost 5 bases and J lost 0, with 9 bases in between.

The CDR3: CASSPEGLAAPYEQYF. The DNA of the CDR3 is TGTGCCAGCAGCCCGGAAGGACTAGCGGCCCCCTACGAGCAGTACTTC. The chain carries TRBV5-6 and TRBJ2-7; 10 bases align to TRBD2. J was trimmed by 2 bases and V by 4 bases; bases with no gene match: 9. CDR1 and CDR2 from the germline V gene are SGHDT and YYEEEE. The CDR3 sequence is 16 residues long.

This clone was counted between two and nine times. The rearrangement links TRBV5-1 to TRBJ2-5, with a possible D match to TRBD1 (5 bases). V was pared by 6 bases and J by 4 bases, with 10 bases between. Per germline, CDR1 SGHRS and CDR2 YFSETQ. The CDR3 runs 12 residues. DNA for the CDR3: TGCGCCAGCATAGGGGCTGGAGAGACCCAGTACTTC. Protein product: CASIGAGETQYF.

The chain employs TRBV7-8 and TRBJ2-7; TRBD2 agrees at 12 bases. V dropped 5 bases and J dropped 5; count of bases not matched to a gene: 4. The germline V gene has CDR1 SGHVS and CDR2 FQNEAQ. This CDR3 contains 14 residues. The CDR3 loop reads CASSTSGRSDEQYF. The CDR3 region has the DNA TGTGCCAGCAGCACTAGCGGGAGGTCGGACGAGCAGTACTTC.

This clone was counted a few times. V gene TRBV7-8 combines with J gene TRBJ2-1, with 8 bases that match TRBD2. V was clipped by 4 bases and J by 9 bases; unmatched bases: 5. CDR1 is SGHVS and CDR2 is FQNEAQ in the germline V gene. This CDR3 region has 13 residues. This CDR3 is CASSSGLVGEQFF. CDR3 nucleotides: TGTGCCAGCAGCTCGGGACTAGTTGGTGAGCAGTTCTTC.

The CDR3 coding sequence is TGTGCCAGCAGCTGGACTCAGGGGGTAGGAGAGACCCAGTACTTC. Its protein is CASSWTQGVGETQYF. V and J are TRBV11-2 and TRBJ2-5, with 7 bases identical to TRBD1. Trimming cost V 4 bases and J 4 bases; bases outside gene matches: 9. Germline V gene sequence: CDR1 SGHAT, CDR2 FQNNGV. The length of the CDR3 is 15 residues.

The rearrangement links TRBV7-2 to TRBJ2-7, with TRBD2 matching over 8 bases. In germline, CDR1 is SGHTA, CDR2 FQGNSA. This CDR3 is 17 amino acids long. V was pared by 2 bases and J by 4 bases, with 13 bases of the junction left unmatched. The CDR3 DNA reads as TGTGCCAGCAGCTTATCGCGTCGGGAGGGCCTTCTGTACGAGCAGTACTTC. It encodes CASSLSRREGLLYEQYF.

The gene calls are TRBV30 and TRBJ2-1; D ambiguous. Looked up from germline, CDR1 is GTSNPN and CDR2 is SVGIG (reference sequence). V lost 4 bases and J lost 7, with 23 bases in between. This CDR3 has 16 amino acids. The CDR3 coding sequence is TGTGCCTGGACCGATCGCTCGGGTTATCAAGGAAATGAGCAGTTCTTC. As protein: CAWTDRSGYQGNEQFF.

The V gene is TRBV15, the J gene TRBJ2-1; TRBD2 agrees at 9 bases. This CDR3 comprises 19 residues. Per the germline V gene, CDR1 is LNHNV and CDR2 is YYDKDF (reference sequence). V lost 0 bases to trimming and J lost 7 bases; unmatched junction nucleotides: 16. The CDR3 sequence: CATSRDRGAGGPIRNEQFF. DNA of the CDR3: TGTGCCACCAGCAGAGATCGCGGGGCGGGAGGGCCGATCCGGAATGAGCAGTTCTTC.

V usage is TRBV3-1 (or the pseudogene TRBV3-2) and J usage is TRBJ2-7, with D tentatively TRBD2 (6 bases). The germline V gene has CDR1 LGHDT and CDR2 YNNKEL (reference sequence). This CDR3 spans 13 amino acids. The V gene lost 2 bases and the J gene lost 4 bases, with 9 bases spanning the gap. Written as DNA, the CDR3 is TGTGCCAGCAGCCAACTAGCGACTTACGAGCAGTACTTC. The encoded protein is CASSQLATYEQYF.

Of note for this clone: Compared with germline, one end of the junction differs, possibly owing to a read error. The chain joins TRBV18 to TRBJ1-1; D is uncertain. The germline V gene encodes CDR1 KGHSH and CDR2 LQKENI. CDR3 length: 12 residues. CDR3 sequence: CASSLIDTEAFF. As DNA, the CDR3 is TGTGCCAGCTCACTTATAGACACAGAAGCTTTCTTT.